What follows is one TCR beta chain and its context. No cognate antigen has been identified for it. There are no base qualities to consult, and no much larger clone falls within one base. V has 2 bases trimmed and J has 2 bases trimmed; junction bases matching no gene number 8. The CDR3 sequence holds 16 residues, the cysteine and phenylalanine included. Of all the DNA, just the CDR3 is kept, 48 bases in frame from base 1. Reading the germline V gene (reference sequence) gives CDR1 MNHNY and CDR2 SVGAGI. Receptor amplification or capture employed the immunoSEQ multiplex PCR assay. What TCRdb holds here is the immuneACCESS table cut down to in-frame rearrangements. Part of the clones is not present; checked against another copy, under half of the missing clones reflect an unresolved V gene, and the others are unexplained. This sample lists 60,000 to 70,000 clones; about 80% were detected once. Of the sample, roughly 4% is held by the ten largest clones.

These data come from a study of radiotherapy plus CTLA-4 blockade in lung cancer (dated by TCRdb to between 2018 and 2020). Describing the broader study: Among the enrolled patients, around 17% had an objective response, and 25% to 35% reached disease control.

Findings and caveats that apply to the study as a whole: After treatment with radiotherapy and ipilimumab, TCR clones that came from tumors expanded in the peripheral blood. The strongest predictors of response, as reported, were early dynamic changes in blood T cell clones along with a rise in serum interferon-beta after radiation.

In this study, focal radiation therapy paired with CTLA-4 blockade (ipilimumab) was tested in patients who had chemo-refractory metastatic non-small-cell lung cancer. Sequenced here: peripheral blood, sampled from a patient treated with radiotherapy plus ipilimumab. The receptor comes from a human donor with non-small cell lung cancer who had a partial response to radiotherapy plus ipilimumab. The rearranged chain carries TRBV6-6 and TRBJ2-7, and 8 bases in between align with TRBD1. The DNA sequence is given as TGTGCCAGCAGTTACCCGAGGACAGGGACCCCCTACGAGCAGTACTTC. It is translated as CASSYPRTGTPYEQYF.